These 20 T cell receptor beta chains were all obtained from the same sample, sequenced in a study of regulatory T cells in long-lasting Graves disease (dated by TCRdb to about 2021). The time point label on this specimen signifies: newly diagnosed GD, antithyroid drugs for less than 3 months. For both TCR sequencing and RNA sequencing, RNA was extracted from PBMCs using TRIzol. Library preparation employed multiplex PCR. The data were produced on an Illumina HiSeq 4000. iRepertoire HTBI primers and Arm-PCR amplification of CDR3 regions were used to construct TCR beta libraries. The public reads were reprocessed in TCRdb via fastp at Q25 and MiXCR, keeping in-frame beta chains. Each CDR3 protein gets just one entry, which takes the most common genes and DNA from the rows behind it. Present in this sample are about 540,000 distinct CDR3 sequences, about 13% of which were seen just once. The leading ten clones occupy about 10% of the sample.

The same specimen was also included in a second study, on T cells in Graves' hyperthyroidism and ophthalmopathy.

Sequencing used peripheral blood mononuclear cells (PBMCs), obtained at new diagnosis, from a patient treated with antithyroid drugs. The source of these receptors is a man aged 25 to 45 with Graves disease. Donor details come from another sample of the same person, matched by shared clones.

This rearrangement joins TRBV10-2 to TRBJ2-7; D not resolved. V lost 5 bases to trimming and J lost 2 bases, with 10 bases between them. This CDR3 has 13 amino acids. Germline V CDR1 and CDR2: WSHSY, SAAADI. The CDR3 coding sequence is TGCGCCAGCAGTCCCTTAGAGGCCTACGAGCAGTACTTC. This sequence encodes CASSPLEAYEQYF.

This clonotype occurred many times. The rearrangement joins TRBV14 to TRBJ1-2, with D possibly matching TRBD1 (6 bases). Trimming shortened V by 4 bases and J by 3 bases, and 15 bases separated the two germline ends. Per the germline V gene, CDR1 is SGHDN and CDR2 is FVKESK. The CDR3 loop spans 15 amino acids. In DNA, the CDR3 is TGTGCCAGCAGCCCTTCCCCCGGACAGTACTATGGCTACACCTTC. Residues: CASSPSPGQYYGYTF.

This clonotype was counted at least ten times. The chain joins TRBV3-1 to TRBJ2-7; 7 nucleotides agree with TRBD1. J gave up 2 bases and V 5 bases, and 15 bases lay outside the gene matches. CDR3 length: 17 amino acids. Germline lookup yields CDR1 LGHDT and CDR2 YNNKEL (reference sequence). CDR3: CASSFNDDRVIPYEQYF. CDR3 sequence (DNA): TGTGCCAGCAGCTTTAACGATGACAGGGTGATTCCCTACGAGCAGTACTTC.

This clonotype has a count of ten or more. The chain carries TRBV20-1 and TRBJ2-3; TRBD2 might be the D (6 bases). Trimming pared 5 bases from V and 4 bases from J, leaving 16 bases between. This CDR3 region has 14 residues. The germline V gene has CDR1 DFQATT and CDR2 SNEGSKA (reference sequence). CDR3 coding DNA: TGCAGTGCTGCACGCGGCGGGGAGGCAGATACGCAGTATTTT. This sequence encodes CSAARGGEADTQYF.

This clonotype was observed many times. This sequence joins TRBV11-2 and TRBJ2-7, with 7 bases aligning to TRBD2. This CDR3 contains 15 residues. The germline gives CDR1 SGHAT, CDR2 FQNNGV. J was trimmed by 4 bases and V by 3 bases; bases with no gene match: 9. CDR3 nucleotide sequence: TGTGCCAGCAGCTTTGGTGCGGGGGACTATTACGAGCAGTACTTC. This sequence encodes CASSFGAGDYYEQYF.

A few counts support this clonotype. CDR3 amino acids: CRSTGTSNYGYTF. CDR3 DNA: TGCAGATCTACCGGGACATCTAACTATGGCTACACCTTC. The V and J genes are TRBV20-1 and TRBJ1-2; D is perhaps TRBD1 (6 bases). From germline, CDR1 is DFQATT and CDR2 SNEGSKA (reference sequence). This CDR3 spans 13 amino acids.

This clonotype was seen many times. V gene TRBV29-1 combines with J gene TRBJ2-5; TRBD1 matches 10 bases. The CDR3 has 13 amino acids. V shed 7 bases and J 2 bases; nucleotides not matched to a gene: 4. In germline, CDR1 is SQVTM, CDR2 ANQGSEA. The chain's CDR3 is CSAQDRGQETQYF. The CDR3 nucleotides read TGCAGCGCCCAGGACAGGGGGCAAGAGACCCAGTACTTC.

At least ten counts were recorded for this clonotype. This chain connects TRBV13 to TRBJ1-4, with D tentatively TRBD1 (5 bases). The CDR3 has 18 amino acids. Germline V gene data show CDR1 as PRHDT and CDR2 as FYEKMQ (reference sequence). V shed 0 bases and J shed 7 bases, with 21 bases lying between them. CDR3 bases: TGTGCCAGCAGCTTAGGCGGGGCCCGCCACCCCGGGCCTGAAAAACTGTTTTTT. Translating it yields CASSLGGARHPGPEKLFF.

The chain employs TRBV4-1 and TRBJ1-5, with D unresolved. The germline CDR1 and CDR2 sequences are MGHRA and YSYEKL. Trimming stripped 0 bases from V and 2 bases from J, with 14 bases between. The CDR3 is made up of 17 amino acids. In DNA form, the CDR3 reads TGCGCCAGCAGCCAAGAGTGGGGTCTCGGGGGCAATCAGCCCCAGCATTTT. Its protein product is CASSQEWGLGGNQPQHF.

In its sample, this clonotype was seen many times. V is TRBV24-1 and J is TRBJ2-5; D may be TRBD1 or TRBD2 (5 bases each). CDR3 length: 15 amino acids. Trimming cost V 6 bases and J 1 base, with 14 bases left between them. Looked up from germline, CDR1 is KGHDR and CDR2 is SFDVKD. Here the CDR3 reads CATSPRPGRQETQYF. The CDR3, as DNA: TGTGCCACCAGTCCTCGACCGGGGCGCCAAGAGACCCAGTACTTC.

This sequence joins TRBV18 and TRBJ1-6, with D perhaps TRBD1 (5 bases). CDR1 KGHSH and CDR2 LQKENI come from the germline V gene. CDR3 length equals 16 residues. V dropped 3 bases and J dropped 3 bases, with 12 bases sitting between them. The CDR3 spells CASSPSRAVYNSPLHF. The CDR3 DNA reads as TGTGCCAGCTCACCTAGCAGGGCGGTCTATAATTCACCCCTCCACTTT.

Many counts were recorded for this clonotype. The CDR3 coding sequence is TGCAGTGCTAGATATCCGTACAATGAGCAGTTCTTC. This gives the protein CSARYPYNEQFF. The J gene is TRBJ2-1, the V gene TRBV20-1; D not resolved. Germline values: CDR1 DFQATT, CDR2 SNEGSKA (reference sequence). V lost 2 bases and J 4 bases, leaving 6 bases between the germline ends. The CDR3 sequence is 12 residues long.

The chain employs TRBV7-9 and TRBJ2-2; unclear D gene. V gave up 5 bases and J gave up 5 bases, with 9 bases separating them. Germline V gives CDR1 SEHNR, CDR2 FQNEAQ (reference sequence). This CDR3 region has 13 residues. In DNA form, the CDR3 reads TGTGCCAGCAGCCCGCCCTGGACCGGGGAGCTGTTTTTT. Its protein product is CASSPPWTGELFF.

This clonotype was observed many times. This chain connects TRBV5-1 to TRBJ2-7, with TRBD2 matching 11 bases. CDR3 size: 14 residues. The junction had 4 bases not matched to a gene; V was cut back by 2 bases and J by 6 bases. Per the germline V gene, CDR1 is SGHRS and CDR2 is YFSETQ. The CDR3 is CASSFGTSGGEQYF. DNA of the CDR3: TGCGCCAGCAGCTTCGGGACTAGCGGTGGCGAGCAGTACTTC. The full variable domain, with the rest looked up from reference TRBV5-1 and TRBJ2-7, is KAGVTQTPRYLIKTRGQQVTLSCSPISGHRSVSWYQQTPGQGLQFLFEYFSETQRNKGNFPGRFSGRQFSNSRSEMNVSTLELGDSALYLCASSFGTSGGEQYFGPGTRLTVT.

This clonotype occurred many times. CDR3: CASSPNRSSGSSYEQYF. Here the CDR3 DNA reads TGTGCCAGCAGCCCCAATAGGTCTAGCGGGTCCTCCTACGAGCAGTACTTC. This chain connects TRBV3-1 to TRBJ2-7; TRBD2 matches 8 bases. This CDR3 has 17 residues. Germline V CDR1 and CDR2: LGHDT, YNNKEL (reference sequence). V lost 4 bases to trimming and J lost 0 bases; unmatched junction nucleotides: 11.

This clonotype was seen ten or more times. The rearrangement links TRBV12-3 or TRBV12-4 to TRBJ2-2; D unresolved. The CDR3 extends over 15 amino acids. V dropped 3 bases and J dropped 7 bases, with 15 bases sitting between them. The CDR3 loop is CASSFSIDVGGELFF. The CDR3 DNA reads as TGTGCCAGCAGTTTCTCTATCGACGTCGGCGGGGAGCTGTTTTTT.

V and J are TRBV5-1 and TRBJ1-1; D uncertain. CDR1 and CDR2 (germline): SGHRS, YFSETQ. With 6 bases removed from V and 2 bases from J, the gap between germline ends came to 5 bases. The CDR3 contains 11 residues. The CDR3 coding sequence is TGCGCCAGCATATCCAACACTGAAGCTTTCTTT. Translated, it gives CASISNTEAFF.

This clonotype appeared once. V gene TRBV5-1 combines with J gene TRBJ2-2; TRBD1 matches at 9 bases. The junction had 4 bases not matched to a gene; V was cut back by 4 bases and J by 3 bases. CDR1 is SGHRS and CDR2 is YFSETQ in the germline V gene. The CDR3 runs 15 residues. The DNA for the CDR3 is TGCGCCAGCAGCGGGGGACAGGGCGACACCGGGGAGCTGTTTTTT. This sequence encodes CASSGGQGDTGELFF.

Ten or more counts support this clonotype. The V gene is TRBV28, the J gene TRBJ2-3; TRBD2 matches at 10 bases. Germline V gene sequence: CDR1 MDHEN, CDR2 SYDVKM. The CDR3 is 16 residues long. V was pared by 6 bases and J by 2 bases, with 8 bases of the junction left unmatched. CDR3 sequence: CASSSGTSVDTDTQYF. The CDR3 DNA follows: TGTGCCAGCAGCTCCGGGACTAGCGTCGACACAGATACGCAGTATTTT.

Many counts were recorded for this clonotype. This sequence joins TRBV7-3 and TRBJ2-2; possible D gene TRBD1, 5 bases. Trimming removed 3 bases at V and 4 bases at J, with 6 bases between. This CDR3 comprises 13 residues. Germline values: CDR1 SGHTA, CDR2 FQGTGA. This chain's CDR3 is CASSLTVTGELFF. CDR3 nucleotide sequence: TGTGCCAGCAGCTTGACAGTCACCGGGGAGCTGTTTTTT.